This TCR beta chain was recovered during a study of cytomegalovirus exposure and HLA in healthy donors. Study results and limitations: Reported performance of the classifier showed diagnosis of cytomegalovirus status with high specificity and sensitivity. Cytomegalovirus-associated status was assigned to fewer than 200 TCR beta chains.

Repertoires were generated with immunoSEQ multiplex PCR, while TCRdb's copy carries only in-frame clones and drops some. The sample includes about 130,000 clones, 80% to 90% of them seen just once. This CDR3 is built from 14 residues. CDR1 and CDR2 from the germline V gene are SGHAT and FQNNGV. Deletions cut 5 bases from V and 5 bases from J, with 13 bases between. About this clone: The antigen remains unidentified.

The chain combines TRBV11-2 with TRBJ2-1; D may be TRBD1 (5 bases). This clonotype was sampled from a woman between 18 and 30 years old in good health and CMV-seronegative. The sequencing input was PBMCs. CDR3 residues: CASSPPGFDNEQFF. In DNA form, the CDR3 reads TGTGCCAGCAGCCCACCAGGGTTTGACAATGAGCAGTTCTTC.